This T cell receptor beta chain was identified during a study of beta chain features in type 1 diabetes. Overall study results and limits: Individuals with type 1 diabetes displayed fewer insertions and more deletions at VDJ junctions.

Details on this clone: As yet, its antigen is unknown.

The length of the CDR3 is 13 residues. V lost 4 bases and J 7 bases, leaving 12 bases between the germline ends. CDR1 and CDR2 (germline): SGHRS, YFSETQ. cDNA synthesis used the whole RNA isolate, giving expressed TCRB sequences. Here immunoSEQ multiplex PCR was the method, and the copy in TCRdb shows in-frame clones only, minus some. The sample lists about 370,000 clones, about 15% seen once, with 0.019% in the top ten. The rearrangement joins TRBV5-1 to TRBJ1-5, with D tentatively TRBD1 (6 bases). The sequencing sample was made of naive CD4+ T cells from blood. This TCR was recovered from a woman aged 18 to 35 in good health. This CDR3 reads CASSGGAGQPQHF. The CDR3 DNA reads as TGCGCCAGCAGCGGGGGGGCCGGCCAGCCCCAGCATTTT.